The 10 T cell receptor beta chains given below trace back to one sample, sequenced in a study of vaccination effects on CD4 cells after COVID-19. Peptide-pool stimulation followed by sequencing identified expanded antigen-specific CD4+ clonotypes in the ViraFEST assay. Investigators separated out CD4+ T cells once approximately 11 days of culture had passed. The vaccine given was either BNT162b2 or mRNA-1273, in two doses. Antigens for these TCRs are unknown. Here immunoSEQ multiplex PCR was the method, and the copy in TCRdb shows in-frame clones only, minus some. The data show around 69,000 clones, around two thirds seen once. Sequencing was performed on CD4+ T cells from PBMCs cultured with HCoV-229E spike peptides, taken after COVID-19 vaccination. These receptors originate from a human donor who received a COVID-19 vaccine.

V and J are TRBV11-2 and TRBJ1-2, with D unresolved. Trimming took off 0 bases at V and 0 bases at J, with 8 bases between the two ends. CDR1 and CDR2 (germline): SGHAT, FQNNGV. The CDR3 length is 15 residues. The CDR3 region is CASSLDRAANYGYTF. In DNA form, the CDR3 reads TGTGCCAGCAGCTTAGATCGGGCAGCTAACTATGGCTACACCTTC.

This clone appeared once. The chain employs TRBV7-2 and TRBJ2-1; 14 nucleotides align to TRBD2. Germline lookup yields CDR1 SGHTA and CDR2 FQGNSA. The CDR3 spans 16 residues. V dropped 4 bases and J dropped 6; count of bases not matched to a gene: 5. DNA of the CDR3: TGTGCCAGCAGCTCCCAGACTAGCGGGGGGGCCAATGAGCAGTTCTTC. This translates into CASSSQTSGGANEQFF.

This clone was seen a handful of times. This rearrangement joins TRBV9 to TRBJ1-5, with D possibly matching TRBD1 (6 bases). The CDR3 has 15 amino acids. The germline V and J ends were trimmed by 3 bases and 0 bases, with 10 bases remaining between them. Germline-derived CDR1 and CDR2 are SGDLS and YYNGEE. In DNA, the CDR3 is TGTGCCAGCAGCGCCAGGGGAAATAGCAATCAGCCCCAGCATTTT. It translates to CASSARGNSNQPQHF.

V and J are TRBV2 and TRBJ1-2, with 10 bases aligning to TRBD1. Trimming at V came to 11 bases and at J to 9 bases, leaving 9 bases not matched to a gene. This CDR3 comprises 12 residues. In germline, CDR1 is SNHLY, CDR2 FYNNEI. The CDR3 loop is CAGRDRGKSYTF. CDR3 nucleotide sequence: TGTGCCGGCCGGGACAGGGGTAAGAGCTACACCTTC. The whole variable domain, remainder taken from reference TRBV2 and TRBJ1-2, is EPEVTQTPSHQVTQMGQEVILRCVPISNHLYFYWYRQILGQKVEFLVSFYNNEISEKSEIFDDQFSVERPDGSNFTLKIRSTKLEDSAMYFCAGRDRGKSYTFGSGTRLTVV.

This chain links TRBV5-5 with TRBJ2-1; D perhaps matches TRBD2 (5 bases). Trimming shortened V by 0 bases and J by 8 bases, and 15 bases separated the two germline ends. The CDR3 extends over 15 amino acids. Germline lookup yields CDR1 SGHKS and CDR2 YYEKEE (reference sequence). The CDR3: CASSLVSVKRDEQFF. CDR3 bases: TGTGCCAGCAGCTTGGTAAGCGTCAAGAGGGATGAGCAGTTCTTC.

The J gene is TRBJ2-3, the V gene TRBV6-2 or TRBV6-3; D may be TRBD2 (5 bases). Germline-derived CDR1 and CDR2 are MNHEY and SVGEGT. V gave up 0 bases and J gave up 7 bases, with 5 bases separating them. CDR3 length: 12 amino acids. CDR3 nucleotide sequence: TGTGCCAGCAGTTACTCGACTAATACGCAGTATTTT. Translating gives CASSYSTNTQYF.

This sequence joins TRBV6-4 and TRBJ1-1, with a possible D match to TRBD1 (6 bases). Trimming took 7 bases from V and 1 from J, leaving 19 bases between them. Germline loops: CDR1 MRHNA, CDR2 SNTAGT. The CDR3 is 16 amino acids. The CDR3 sequence: CASTSPHRVENTEAFF. For the CDR3, the DNA is TGTGCCAGCACCTCACCTCACAGGGTCGAGAACACTGAAGCTTTCTTT.

This chain connects TRBV7-6 to TRBJ2-2; D remains unclear. Trimming left V 4 bases short and J 1 base short, with 10 bases between. Germline CDR1 reads SGHVS; CDR2 reads FNYEAQ. This CDR3 region has 15 residues. The CDR3 nucleotides are TGTGCCAGCAGCTCCCAAACACAGAACACCGGGGAGCTGTTTTTT. This translates into CASSSQTQNTGELFF.

V is TRBV2 and J is TRBJ1-1, with 9 nucleotides matching TRBD1. The CDR3 covers 13 residues. Germline trimming cut 6 bases from V and 3 bases from J; bases unmatched to any gene: 2. CDR1 SNHLY and CDR2 FYNNEI come from the germline V gene. The CDR3 coding sequence is TGTGCCAGCAGCCGGGACAGGGACACTGAAGCTTTCTTT. Translating gives CASSRDRDTEAFF. Filled out from reference TRBV2 and TRBJ1-1, the complete variable domain reads EPEVTQTPSHQVTQMGQEVILRCVPISNHLYFYWYRQILGQKVEFLVSFYNNEISEKSEIFDDQFSVERPDGSNFTLKIRSTKLEDSAMYFCASSRDRDTEAFFGQGTRLTVV.

CDR3 in DNA: TGTGCCAGCAGCTTAGCACAGGGAGGCACTGAAGCTTTCTTT. Protein: CASSLAQGGTEAFF. The rearrangement links TRBV7-9 to TRBJ1-1, with a possible D match to TRBD1 (6 bases). Trimming removed 0 bases at V and 4 bases at J, with 9 bases between. CDR3 length: 14 amino acids. Germline V gives CDR1 SEHNR, CDR2 FQNEAQ (reference sequence).